The 2 T cell receptor beta chains given below trace back to one sample, sequenced in a study of blood T cell repertoires in COVID-19. Sequencing was performed with immunoSEQ multiplex PCR; in TCRdb, only in-frame clones are kept and a portion is missing. The table has about 210,000 clones, 83% seen once. The specimen sequenced was peripheral blood. These receptors were collected from a woman between 35 and 50 years old with active or convalescent COVID-19.

The V call is TRBV7-9, the J call TRBJ1-2, with a tentative D call TRBD1 (5 bases). V was pared by 0 bases and J by 1 base, with 9 bases between. The V gene's germline CDR1 is SEHNR and CDR2 FQNEAQ (reference sequence). CDR3 length: 15 amino acids. The CDR3 DNA sequence: TGTGCCAGCAGCTTAGCTTCAGGGATTAACTATGGCTACACCTTC. Translation: CASSLASGINYGYTF. Filled out from reference TRBV7-9 and TRBJ1-2, the complete variable domain reads DTGVSQNPRHKITKRGQNVTFRCDPISEHNRLYWYRQTLGQGPEFLTYFQNEAQLEKSRLLSDRFSAERPKGSFSTLEIQRTEQGDSAMYLCASSLASGINYGYTFGSGTRLTVV.

The V gene is TRBV5-1, the J gene TRBJ2-7, with 9 bases fitting TRBD2. V gave up 4 bases and J gave up 1 base; unmatched junction bases: 3. Germline-derived CDR1 and CDR2 are SGHRS and YFSETQ. The CDR3 has 14 amino acids. The DNA of the CDR3 is TGCGCCAGCAGCGTGACTAGCGGATCCTACGAGCAGTACTTC. Amino acid sequence: CASSVTSGSYEQYF.